The clone carrying this T cell receptor (beta chain) has more than one count but fewer than ten. Germline V lookup: CDR1 SGHVS, CDR2 FNYEAQ. This CDR3 region has 16 residues. The V gene end was trimmed by 4 bases and the J gene end by 1 base; junction bases not matched to a gene: 8. The data were produced by immunoSEQ multiplex PCR, yet TCRdb's version contains in-frame clones alone and is incomplete. The table has hundreds of thousands of clones, roughly nine tenths seen once. The entry originates in a study of blood T cell repertoires in COVID-19. Participants were placed into cohorts based on the clinical history they reported.

The chain carries TRBV7-6 and TRBJ1-1, with 8 bases matching TRBD1. This receptor was taken from a woman between 50 and 59 years old who had recovered from COVID-19. Specimen: PBMCs or T cells enriched from blood (not recorded which). The CDR3 here is CASSSWQGAGNTEAFF. The CDR3 DNA sequence: TGTGCCAGCAGCTCCTGGCAGGGGGCGGGGAACACTGAAGCTTTCTTT.